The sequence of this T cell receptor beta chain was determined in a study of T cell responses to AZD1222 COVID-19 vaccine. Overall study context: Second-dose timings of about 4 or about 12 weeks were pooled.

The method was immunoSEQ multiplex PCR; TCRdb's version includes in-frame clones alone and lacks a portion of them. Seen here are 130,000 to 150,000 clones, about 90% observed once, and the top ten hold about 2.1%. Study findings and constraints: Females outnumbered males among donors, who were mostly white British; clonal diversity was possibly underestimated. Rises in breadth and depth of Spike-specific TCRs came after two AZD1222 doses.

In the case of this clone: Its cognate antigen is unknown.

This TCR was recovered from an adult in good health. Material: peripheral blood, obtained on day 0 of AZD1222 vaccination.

The CDR3 is CATSDLGRVSSGANVLTF. Here the CDR3 DNA reads TGTGCCACCAGTGATTTGGGCAGGGTGAGCTCTGGGGCCAACGTCCTGACTTTC. J is TRBJ2-6 and V is TRBV24-1, with D maybe TRBD1 (5 bases). V lost 0 bases and J lost 0, with 11 bases in between. CDR1 is KGHDR, CDR2 SFDVKD, per germline. This CDR3 has 18 amino acids.